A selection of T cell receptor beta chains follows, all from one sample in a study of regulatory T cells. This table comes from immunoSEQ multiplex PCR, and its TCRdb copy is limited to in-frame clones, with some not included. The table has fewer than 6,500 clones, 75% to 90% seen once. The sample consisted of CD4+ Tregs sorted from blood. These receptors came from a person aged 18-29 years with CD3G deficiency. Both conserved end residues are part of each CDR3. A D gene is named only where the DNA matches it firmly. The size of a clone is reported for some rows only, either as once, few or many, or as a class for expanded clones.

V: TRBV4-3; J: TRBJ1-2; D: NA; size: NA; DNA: TGCGCCAGCAGCGGTCGGATAGGACGTCGAAAGACCTATGGCTTC; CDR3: CASSGRIGRRKTYGF
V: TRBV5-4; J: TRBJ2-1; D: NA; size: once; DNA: TGTGCCAGCAGCTTGGCGGGTGCCTCCTACAATGAGCAGTTCTTC; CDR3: CASSLAGASYNEQFF
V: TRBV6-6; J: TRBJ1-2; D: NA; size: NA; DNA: TGTGCCAGCAGTTTAGGACAGCTGGGCTACACCTTC; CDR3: CASSLGQLGYTF
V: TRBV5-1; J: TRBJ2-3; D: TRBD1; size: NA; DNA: TGCGCCAGCAGCCGCCCAGACTGGGGACAGACTACAGATACGCAGTATTTT; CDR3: CASSRPDWGQTTDTQYF
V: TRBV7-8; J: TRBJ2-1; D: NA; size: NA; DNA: TGTGCCAGCAGCTTCCTCGAGGGCGGCCAGTTCTTC; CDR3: CASSFLEGGQFF
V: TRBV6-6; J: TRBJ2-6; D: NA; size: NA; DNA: TGTGCCAGCAGTTACGGCTCTGGGGCCAACGTCCTGACTTTC; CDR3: CASSYGSGANVLTF
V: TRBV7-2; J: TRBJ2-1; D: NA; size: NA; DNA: TGTGCCAGCAGCTACCCGGGACTTGATTACAATGAGCAGTTCTTC; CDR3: CASSYPGLDYNEQFF
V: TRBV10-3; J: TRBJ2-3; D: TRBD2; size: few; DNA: TGTGCCATCAGTGAGTCCTGGGGGAGGGCCACAGATACGCAGTATTTT; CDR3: CAISESWGRATDTQYF
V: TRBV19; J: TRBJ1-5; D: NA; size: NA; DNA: TGTGCCAGTAGTCCTCTCCGGGACAGCAATCAGCCCCAGCATTTT; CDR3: CASSPLRDSNQPQHF
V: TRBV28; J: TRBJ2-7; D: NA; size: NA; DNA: TGTGCCAGCAGTTCTTTCACCTACGAGCAGTACTTC; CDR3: CASSSFTYEQYF
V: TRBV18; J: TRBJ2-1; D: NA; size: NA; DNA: TGTGCCAGCTCACCAAGTGCCCAGAGACAGTTCTTC; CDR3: CASSPSAQRQFF
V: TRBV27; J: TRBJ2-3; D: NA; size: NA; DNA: TGTGCCAGCAGTCCGGGGTACCGAACTCATTATACGCAGTATTTT; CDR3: CASSPGYRTHYTQYF
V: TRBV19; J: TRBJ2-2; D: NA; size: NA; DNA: TGTGCCAGTAGTCCGGCACGACGAACCGGGGAGCTGTTTTTT; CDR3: CASSPARRTGELFF
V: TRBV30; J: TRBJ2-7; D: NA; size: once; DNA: TGTGCCCGGAGTGTCAGGCTGGGCGAGCAGTACTTC; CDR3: CARSVRLGEQYF
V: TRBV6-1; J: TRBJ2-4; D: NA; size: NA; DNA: TGTGCCAGCAGTGACAGGGCGAGACAGTACTTC; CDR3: CASSDRARQYF
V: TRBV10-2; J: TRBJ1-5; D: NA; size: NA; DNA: TGCGCCAGCGGCAGGACAGGCAATCAGCCCCAGCATTTT; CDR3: CASGRTGNQPQHF
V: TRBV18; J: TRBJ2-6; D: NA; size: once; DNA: TGTGCCAGCTCACCTGACCCTGGGGCCAACGTCCTGACTTTC; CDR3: CASSPDPGANVLTF
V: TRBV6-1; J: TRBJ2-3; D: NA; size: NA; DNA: TGTGCCAGCAGTGGCAGTCTGGATACGCAGTATTTT; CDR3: CASSGSLDTQYF
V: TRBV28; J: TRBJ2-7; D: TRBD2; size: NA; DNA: TGTGCCAGCAGCTCACTAGCGGGGACCTACGAGCAGTACTTC; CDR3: CASSSLAGTYEQYF
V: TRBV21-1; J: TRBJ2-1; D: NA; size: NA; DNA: TGTGCCAGCAGCCTCCAACGAACGAGGCAGGGGGCGAGGAATGAGCAGTTCTTC; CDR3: CASSLQRTRQGARNEQFF
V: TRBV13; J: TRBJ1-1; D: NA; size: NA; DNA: TGTGCCAGCGGATATTCTTCCGTGTCTGAAGCTTTCTTT; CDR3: CASGYSSVSEAFF
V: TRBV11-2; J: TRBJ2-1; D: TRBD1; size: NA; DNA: TGTGCCAGCAGCTTTGGACAGGGTTCCTACAATGAGCAGTTCTTC; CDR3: CASSFGQGSYNEQFF
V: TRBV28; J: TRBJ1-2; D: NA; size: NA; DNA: TGTGCCAGCAGTCCGAGCTCCTATGGCTACACCTTC; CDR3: CASSPSSYGYTF